This record looks at one T cell receptor beta chain sequence and its context. This entry is derived from a study of response to subunit inactivated influenza vaccine. TCRdb reprocessed the RT-PCR reads with MiXCR, giving one entry per CDR3 protein. This sample has approximately 520,000 distinct CDR3 sequences; 16% occur once, and the top ten carry about 3%. CDR3 size: 16 residues. Trimming took off 7 bases at V and 1 base at J, with 19 bases between the two ends. CDR1 and CDR2 from the germline V gene are LGHDT and YNNKEL (reference sequence). The chain couples TRBV3-1 to TRBJ2-5; weak D call: TRBD2 (7 bases). The clonotype comes from a man between 50 and 69 years old who received an inactivated influenza vaccine. The sequences come from CD4+ T cells sorted from PBMCs, collected around 2 years after vaccination. The CDR3 reads CASTSSGGPLQETQYF. For the CDR3, the DNA is TGTGCCAGCACCTCATCGGGGGGCCCACTCCAAGAGACCCAGTACTTC.